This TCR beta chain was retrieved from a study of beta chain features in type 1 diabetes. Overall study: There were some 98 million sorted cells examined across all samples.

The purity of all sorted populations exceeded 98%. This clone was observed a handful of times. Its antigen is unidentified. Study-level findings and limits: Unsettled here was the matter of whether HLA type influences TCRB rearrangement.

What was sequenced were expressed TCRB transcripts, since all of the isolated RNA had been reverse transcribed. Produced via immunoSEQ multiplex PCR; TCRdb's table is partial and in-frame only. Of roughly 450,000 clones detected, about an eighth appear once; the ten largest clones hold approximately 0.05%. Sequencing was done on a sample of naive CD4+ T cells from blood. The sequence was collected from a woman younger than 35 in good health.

In DNA form, the CDR3 reads TGTGCCAGCTCACCTAATTACAGGGTGAATGAGCAGTTCTTC. It is translated as CASSPNYRVNEQFF. This chain uses TRBV18 with TRBJ2-1, with a possible D match to TRBD1 (6 bases). Germline loops: CDR1 KGHSH, CDR2 LQKENI. The CDR3 runs to 14 residues. Trimming removed 3 bases from V and 7 bases from J, with 13 bases in between.